This record covers a single T cell receptor (beta chain). TCRdb called the 5' RACE reads again in MiXCR, with one record for every CDR3 protein. Of about 7,200 distinct CDR3 sequences in the sample, roughly 39% were seen once. The CDR3 contains 15 residues. Per the germline V gene, CDR1 is DFQATT and CDR2 is SNEGSKA (reference sequence). V was clipped by 2 bases and J by 5 bases, with 18 bases between them. The sequenced sample was memory CD4+ T cells sorted from blood. Subset of the sample: memory CD4+ T cells, CD4+CD45RO+CD25-. The source is a female donor with breast cancer. The chain is built from TRBV20-1 and TRBJ2-5; D is tentatively TRBD1 or TRBD2 (5 bases each). The CDR3 DNA reads as TGCAGTGCTAGAAAACGGGGTTCCAAGGGGGAGACCCAGTACTTC. It encodes CSARKRGSKGETQYF.